This TCR beta chain was identified during a study of response to subunit inactivated influenza vaccine (dated by TCRdb to 2016 to 2018). General notes on the study: Deep quantitative profiling of the T cell receptor repertoire was used in the study to follow responses to a trivalent subunit inactivated influenza vaccine. Broad study findings and their caveats: It was suggested by the authors that each seasonal influenza vaccination may recruit only a limited number of new T cells.

This clonotype was detected only a few times. This clone's antigen is unknown. No base qualities exist here, and no much larger clone lies one base off it. Library preparation used RT-PCR. TCRdb lists the instrument as Illumina HiSeq 2500. TCRdb reworked the public reads: Q25 trimming with fastp, MiXCR clone assembly, productive beta chains retained. Every CDR3 protein is listed once, alongside the most common genes and DNA of its rows. This sample gives 250,000 to 350,000 distinct CDR3 sequences in total; over 20% of them show up just once. Approximately 10% of the sample is taken by the ten largest. This TCR came from a man aged 50-75 years who received an inactivated influenza vaccine. Donor details come from another sample of the same person, matched by shared clones. The sequencing here drew on PBMCs from blood, taken 21 months after vaccination.

The DNA sequence is as follows: TGTGCCAGCAGTTTAGTATTAGCGGGCACAGATACGCAGTATTTT. It encodes CASSLVLAGTDTQYF. Recombination joined TRBV12-3 or TRBV12-4 with TRBJ2-3, with a tentative D gene TRBD2 over 6 matching bases. V is clipped by 1 base and J by 1 base, and the sequence between their germline boundaries is 9 bases long. The CDR3 covers 15 residues, taking in both the cysteine and the phenylalanine. Of the read, only the CDR3 DNA is kept; its 45 bases are in frame from base 1.